This T cell receptor beta chain appears in the sequencing data of a study of blood T cells in healthy people across ages. Notes on this clonotype: An end of the junction does not agree with germline; a read error may underlie this.

CDR1 is MGHRA and CDR2 is YSYEKL in the germline V gene. CDR3 length: 16 residues. Sample-barcoded 5' priming and a J-beta primer mix drove a second PCR of roughly 7 to 11 cycles. TCRdb reprocessed the 5' RACE reads via MiXCR and lists one record per CDR3 protein. The sample carries around 1,500,000 distinct CDR3 sequences, roughly 40% recorded once. Sequencing was performed on blood. The receptor comes from a woman aged 18-30 years in good health. The V and J genes are TRBV4-1 and TRBJ1-5; TRBD1 matches 8 bases. CDR3 residues: CASNQDTGGSNQPQHF. The CDR3, as DNA: TGCGCCAGCAACCAAGACACAGGGGGTAGCAATCAGCCCCAGCATTTT.